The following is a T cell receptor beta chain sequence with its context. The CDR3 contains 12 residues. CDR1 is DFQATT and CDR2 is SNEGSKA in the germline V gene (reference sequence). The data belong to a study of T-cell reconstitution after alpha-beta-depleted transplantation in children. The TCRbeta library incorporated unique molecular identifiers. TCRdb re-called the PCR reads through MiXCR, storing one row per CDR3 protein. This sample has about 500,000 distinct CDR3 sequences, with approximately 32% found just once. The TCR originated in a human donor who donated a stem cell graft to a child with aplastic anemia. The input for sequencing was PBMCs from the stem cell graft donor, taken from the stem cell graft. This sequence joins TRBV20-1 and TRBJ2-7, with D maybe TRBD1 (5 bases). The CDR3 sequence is CSRRSGNYEQYF. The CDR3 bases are TGCAGCAGGAGATCAGGGAACTACGAGCAGTACTTC.